The text below deals with one T cell receptor (beta chain). What antigen it recognizes has not been identified. A much larger clone lies a single base off, so this may be a read error. TCRbeta-specific cDNA was reverse-transcribed from about 0.45 ug total RNA using a constant-region primer and ProtoScript II reverse transcriptase. The TCRbeta libraries were prepared through three rounds of nested multiplex PCR following a slightly modified ARM-PCR procedure. Each of the first two PCR rounds ran for about 10 cycles and used multiplex TRBV1-TRBV30 forward primers together with a Cbeta reverse primer. Sample barcodes and Illumina adapters were attached in a final 25-cycle PCR using Deep VentR polymerase. Before sequencing, amplicons between 200 and 500 bp were purified from gel using a QIAquick gel extraction kit. The TCRbeta amplicons were sequenced with 250-bp paired-end reads on an Illumina HiSeq 2500. The source study handled its data this way. To recover full CDR3 sequences, reads were quality-trimmed using Trimmomatic v0.33 and paired reads were then merged using FLASH v1.2.11. V, D and J germline segments were assigned to the rearranged TCRbeta sequences by MiGEC v1.2.1b. Clonotype statistics and Shannon-Wiener diversity indices were calculated with VDJtools v1.0.0. To reduce sampling bias, subsequent analyses other than the diversity analysis used only the 250 most abundant clonotypes in each sample. TCRdb reprocessed the public reads (quality trimming at Q25 with fastp, clone calling with MiXCR) and kept in-frame beta chains. Rows matching on CDR3 protein sequence are summarized as one entry with the most common DNA and genes. The V and J calls here are based on TCRdb, not the publication. Within this sample are under 200,000 distinct CDR3 sequences, with about 85% of them counted one time only. Together, the top ten hold 15% to 20% of the sample.

This sample stems from a study of tumor-infiltrating lymphocytes in primary liver carcinoma listed by TCRdb under 2017. With regard to the full study: Of the five patients, three men and two women aged 30 to 69 years, four had hepatocellular carcinoma and one had combined HCC and intrahepatic cholangiocarcinoma. The tumors of the five patients were staged as T1-T3 N0M0, with maximum diameters ranging from about 4.2 to 10 cm. Roughly 3.65 to 7.13 million productive TCRbeta reads were obtained per sample, and no significant difference in read depth was found between tissue types. A total of 35 or so specimens from 5 patients went through TCRbeta repertoire sequencing, namely 25 tumor regions, 5 adjacent noncancerous liver tissues and 5 peripheral blood samples. Reproducibility between technical replicate repertoires was high, with correlation coefficients above 0.98 and mean shared-clone rates around 0.88. To link TCRbeta repertoire diversity to the local molecular phenotype, the 20 to 25 tumor region samples were profiled with Agilent mRNA microarrays. For each liver tumor, the study sampled five regions along with adjacent normal tissue and blood, and applied TCRbeta repertoire sequencing, expression microarrays and whole-exome sequencing. What the study reported, not specific to this receptor: Only 4 or 5 patients were included in the study, and the authors note that the findings should be validated in a larger study. Pairs of tumor regions showed greater repertoire overlap (mean roughly 35%) than tumor-adjacent pairs (about 17%) or tumor-blood pairs (approximately 15%), which is consistent with antigen-driven expansion. The top 250 clones made up a significantly larger repertoire fraction in tumors than in blood (p = 0.039). Only about 7.5-25% of top clones were present in all five regions of a tumor, suggesting spatial heterogeneity of tumor-infiltrating T cells. Only the TCR beta chain was sequenced, so true repertoire diversity is likely underestimated because unpaired alpha chains were not captured. Comparison of CD4+ and CD8+ T cell repertoires was precluded by the use of bulk unsorted samples.

Including cysteine and phenylalanine, the CDR3 has 12 amino acids. Kept here is only the CDR3 DNA, which spans 36 bases and is read in frame from base 1. In the germline V gene (reference sequence), CDR1 corresponds to SEHNR and CDR2 to FQNEAQ. Without any cell sorting, total RNA and DNA were co-extracted from about 20-30 mg of bulk tissue using the AllPrep DNA/RNA mini kit. Between late 2015 and early 2016, about five patients in China with histopathologically diagnosed primary liver carcinoma had their tumors surgically resected. At the time of sampling, the patients had chronic HBV infection and had not received any treatment. Five spatially separated regions were sampled from each tumor: the superior, inferior, left-lateral and right-lateral poles, plus the tumor centre. Histological examination found more than 80% viable tumor cells in every tumor sample. Pieces of fresh tumor and adjacent tissue were cut in half, with one half kept in RNAlater at -80 degrees C and the other half sent for histology.

The sequencing input was tumor tissue from primary liver carcinoma. This sequence uses TRBV7-9 and TRBJ1-1; the D gene is unclear. The sequence was obtained from a man aged 35 to 55 with primary liver carcinoma and hepatitis B virus infection. CDR3 sequence: CASSLQNTETFF. The DNA sequence reads TGTGCCAGCAGCTTACAGAACACTGAAACTTTCTTT.